The next 13 T cell receptor beta chains were all read from a single sample in a study of spatial heterogeneity in lung cancer. Each CDR3 protein is one row after TCRdb ran MiXCR on the 5' RACE reads. Of fewer than 12,000 distinct CDR3 sequences in the sample, around 9.3% were seen once. Time point here: sample taken at primary tumor resection. Unsorted whole RNA samples from tumor, nontumor lung or frozen PBMC were sequenced. The sequences come from PBMCs, collected at surgery. The receptors derive from a male donor with early-stage non-small cell lung cancer.

Ten or more counts support this clonotype. This chain links TRBV7-2 with TRBJ2-3; D gene ambiguous. CDR3 length: 15 amino acids. Trimming removed 2 bases from V and 0 bases from J, with 9 bases in between. Germline V CDR1 and CDR2: SGHTA, FQGNSA. For the CDR3, the DNA is TGTGCCAGCAGCTTAAAAAGGGAAAGCACAGATACGCAGTATTTT. As protein: CASSLKRESTDTQYF.

This clonotype was detected many times. This chain connects TRBV6-2 or TRBV6-3 to TRBJ2-1, with 10 bases identical to TRBD2. Trimming at V came to 5 bases and at J to 6 bases, leaving 4 bases not matched to a gene. The CDR3 spans 14 residues. Germline V gives CDR1 MNHEY, CDR2 SVGEGT. DNA of the CDR3: TGTGCCAGCAGTGGACTAGCGGCGACCAATGAGCAGTTCTTC. This translates into CASSGLAATNEQFF.

This clonotype is categorized as medium-sized. V is TRBV4-3 and J is TRBJ2-3; TRBD2 matches 9 bases. The CDR3 covers 13 residues. With V trimmed by 3 bases and J by 5 bases, 0 bases remained unmatched. Germline loops: CDR1 LGHNA, CDR2 YSLEER. The CDR3 reads CASSQTSGDTQYF. The CDR3 DNA sequence: TGCGCCAGCAGCCAGACTAGCGGAGATACGCAGTATTTT.

This clonotype was seen repeatedly, ten times or more. The chain links TRBV20-1 to TRBJ1-1, with 8 bases aligning to TRBD1. The V and J ends lost 7 bases and 6 bases, in that order; junction bases with no gene match: 10. The CDR3 runs 13 residues. Looked up from germline, CDR1 is DFQATT and CDR2 is SNEGSKA (reference sequence). This CDR3 is CSGRQGAVAEAFF. CDR3 nucleotide sequence: TGCAGTGGCCGGCAGGGGGCTGTGGCTGAAGCTTTCTTT.

This clonotype was seen at least ten times. This chain links TRBV13 with TRBJ2-1, with a weak D call TRBD1 (6 bases). Trimming removed 5 bases at V and 4 bases at J, with 18 bases between. Per germline, CDR1 PRHDT and CDR2 FYEKMQ (reference sequence). CDR3 length equals 16 residues. CDR3 nucleotides: TGTGCCAGCAGCCTCACGGGACAAACAGGATACAATGAGCAGTTCTTC. Translation gives CASSLTGQTGYNEQFF.

This clonotype occurred many times. The chain joins TRBV30 to TRBJ1-5; tentatively, D is TRBD1 (5 bases). Trimming removed 1 base at V and 2 bases at J, with 12 bases between. Germline V CDR1 and CDR2: GTSNPN, SVGIG (reference sequence). The length of the CDR3 is 15 residues. The CDR3 loop reads CAWSAVGGGNQPQHF. The CDR3 nucleotides read TGTGCCTGGAGTGCGGTTGGGGGAGGCAATCAGCCCCAGCATTTT.

The chain employs TRBV20-1 and TRBJ2-7, with 12 bases matching TRBD1. Trimming at V came to 0 bases and at J to 6 bases, leaving 9 bases not matched to a gene. Germline CDR1 is DFQATT and CDR2 is SNEGSKA (reference sequence). The CDR3 sequence is 16 residues long. The DNA of the CDR3 is TGCAGTGCTAGAGACATAAGGGGACAGGGGGCCTTCGAGCAGTACTTC. Encoded protein: CSARDIRGQGAFEQYF.

This clonotype was counted at least ten times. The chain employs TRBV5-1 and TRBJ2-2; 8 nucleotides match TRBD1. The CDR3 sequence is 14 residues long. Losses at the gene ends were 3 bases for V and 7 bases for J; bases not matched to a gene: 5. Germline V gene sequence: CDR1 SGHRS, CDR2 YFSETQ. The CDR3 bases are TGCGCCAGCAGCTGGACAGGGTTCAGCGGGGAGCTGTTTTTT. It specifies CASSWTGFSGELFF.

By share of the sample, this clonotype is medium-sized. This chain connects TRBV7-2 to TRBJ2-2, with 8 bases fitting TRBD2. CDR3 size: 16 residues. The V gene's germline CDR1 is SGHTA and CDR2 FQGNSA. Trimming removed 1 base from V and 6 bases from J; junction bases left unmatched: 7. As DNA, the CDR3 is TGTGCCAGCAGCTTAGAGATAGCGGGGCCTCCCGGGGAGCTGTTTTTT. This codes for CASSLEIAGPPGELFF.

The table lists this clonotype with many counts. CDR3 coding DNA: TGTGCCTGGAGTGCAATGGGGGGCTACGAGCAGTACTTC. Translating it yields CAWSAMGGYEQYF. The rearrangement uses TRBV30 and TRBJ2-7; a weak D match, TRBD2 (6 bases). This CDR3 spans 13 amino acids. The ends were cut back, 1 base at V and 3 bases at J, with 10 bases in the middle. Germline assignment: CDR1 GTSNPN and CDR2 SVGIG (reference sequence).

By sample share, this clonotype is medium-sized. The chain recombines TRBV20-1 with TRBJ1-5, with no clear D. The CDR3 covers 13 residues. CDR1 is DFQATT, CDR2 SNEGSKA, per germline (reference sequence). The germline V and J ends were trimmed by 5 bases and 0 bases, with 8 bases remaining between them. CDR3: CSAFGDSNQPQHF. DNA of the CDR3: TGCAGTGCTTTCGGGGATAGCAATCAGCCCCAGCATTTT.

This clonotype was recorded at least ten times. V usage is TRBV20-1 and J usage is TRBJ2-7; possibly TRBD1 or TRBD2 for D (5 bases each). Germline-derived CDR1 and CDR2 are DFQATT and SNEGSKA (reference sequence). This CDR3 region has 14 residues. The V end was cut by 5 bases, the J end by 6 bases, with 20 bases between. In DNA, the CDR3 is TGCAGTGCTCGAGGGGTGTATGGGCGGTCCGAGCAGTACTTC. Translation: CSARGVYGRSEQYF.

This clonotype was seen at least ten times. V is TRBV20-1 and J is TRBJ1-5; tentatively, D is TRBD1 (6 bases). Germline loops: CDR1 DFQATT, CDR2 SNEGSKA (reference sequence). V was trimmed by 4 bases and J by 0 bases, leaving 13 bases between them. The CDR3 loop spans 15 amino acids. This chain's CDR3 is CSAIGQLNSNQPQHF. The CDR3 DNA follows: TGCAGTGCTATTGGACAGTTGAATAGCAATCAGCCCCAGCATTTT.